This TCR beta chain was identified in a study of human T cells and chemical hapten exposure. The germline CDR1 and CDR2 sequences are SGDLS and YYNGEE. V was pared by 4 bases and J by 2 bases, with 16 bases between. CDR3 length equals 15 residues. TCRdb fed the RACE reads into MiXCR, producing one record per CDR3 protein. The sample lists 300,000 to 450,000 distinct CDR3 sequences, around 5% occurring once. Noted time point: patch test 1, 2 weeks after DPC sensitization. Described treatment: therapeutic diphenylcyclopropenone sensitization with weekly scalp DPC. Unfractionated whole blood yielded total RNA. This clonotype was detected many times.

Specimen: whole blood, collected in connection with sensitization to the hapten diphenylcyclopropenone (DPC). The genes are TRBV9 and TRBJ2-7; perhaps TRBD2 as D (5 bases). The clonotype originates from a woman between 50 and 59 years old with alopecia areata. Some clones in this sample may be carry-over from other donors' samples. This CDR3 is CASSLSAGATYEQYF. CDR3 bases: TGTGCCAGCAGCCTTTCTGCGGGCGCCACCTACGAGCAGTACTTC.